This T cell receptor beta chain was captured by sequencing in a study of T cell responses to AZD1222 COVID-19 vaccine. Looked up from germline, CDR1 is SGHDN and CDR2 is FVKESK. V was clipped by 5 bases and J by 2 bases, with 8 bases between them. This CDR3 spans 13 amino acids. Overall study results and limits: Only a handful of individuals given AZD1222 were seropositive at baseline.

Note on this clone: Its specificity is unknown.

Sequencing was performed with immunoSEQ multiplex PCR; in TCRdb, only in-frame clones are kept and a portion is missing. The repertoire holds more than 35,000 clones, with about 83% as singletons. The source is an adult in good health. Sequencing was performed on peripheral blood, taken on day 0 of AZD1222 vaccination. The chain links TRBV14 to TRBJ2-3, with D unresolved. The CDR3 reads CASSSQTTDTQYF. CDR3 bases: TGTGCCAGCAGCTCCCAGACCACAGATACGCAGTATTTT.